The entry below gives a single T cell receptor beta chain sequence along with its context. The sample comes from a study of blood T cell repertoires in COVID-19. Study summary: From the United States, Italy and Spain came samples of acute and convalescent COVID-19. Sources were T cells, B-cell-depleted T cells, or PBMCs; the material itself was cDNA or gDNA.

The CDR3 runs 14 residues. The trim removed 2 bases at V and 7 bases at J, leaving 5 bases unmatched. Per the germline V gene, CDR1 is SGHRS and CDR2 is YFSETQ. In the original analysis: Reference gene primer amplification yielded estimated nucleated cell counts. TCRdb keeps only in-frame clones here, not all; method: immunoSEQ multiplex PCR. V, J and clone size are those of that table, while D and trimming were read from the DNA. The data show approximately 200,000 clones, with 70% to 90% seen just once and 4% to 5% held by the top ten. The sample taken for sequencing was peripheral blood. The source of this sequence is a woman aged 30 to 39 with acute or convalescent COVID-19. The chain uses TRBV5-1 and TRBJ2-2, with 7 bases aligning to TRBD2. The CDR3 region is CASSFAPGGGELFF. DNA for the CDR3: TGCGCCAGCAGCTTTGCGCCGGGAGGCGGGGAGCTGTTTTTT.